The present entry profiles one T cell receptor beta chain with its context. The CDR3 sequence is 16 residues long. CDR1 and CDR2 (germline): SGHTA, FQGNSA. With 8 bases clipped from V and 10 bases from J, the junction kept 18 bases outside the gene matches. The data were obtained in a study of blood T cell repertoires in COVID-19. Clones were sequenced by immunoSEQ multiplex PCR, and TCRdb holds only the in-frame ones, with some missing. Found here are 95,000 to 150,000 clones, around three quarters of them singletons; the top ten hold approximately 16%. The TCR comes from a man aged 60 to 69 with active or convalescent COVID-19. Sequenced sample: peripheral blood. V and J are TRBV7-2 and TRBJ2-1; the match to TRBD2 covers 9 bases. For the CDR3, the DNA is TGTGCCAGCCGACCCCCCGGCGGGAGGGCCCAGGAGGAGCAGTTCTTC. It is translated as CASRPPGGRAQEEQFF.